A selection of T cell receptor beta chains follows, all from one sample in a study of blood T cell repertoires in COVID-19. Profiled with immunoSEQ multiplex PCR; TCRdb holds only in-frame clones, not every one. The sample lists 300,000 to 400,000 clones, roughly 90% occurring once. Sequencing was carried out using peripheral blood. All receptors derive from a woman in her seventies with COVID-19, enrolled during active disease. CDR3s include the opening cysteine and the closing phenylalanine or tryptophan. The D gene is left open where the match is weak. Some rows mark clone size as missing; the rest say once, few, many or name a class of expanded clone.

V gene	J gene	clone size	D gene	CDR3 protein	CDR3 DNA
TRBV5-1	TRBJ1-2	once	.	CASSLGWAQVTDGYTF	TGCGCCAGCAGCTTGGGGTGGGCACAAGTGACGGATGGCTACACCTTC
TRBV19	TRBJ1-2	.	.	CASTPGYGGGYTF	TGTGCCAGTACCCCGGGGTATGGCGGCGGCTACACCTTC
TRBV27	TRBJ1-1	.	.	CASSFRGRYTEAFF	TGTGCCAGCAGTTTCAGGGGAAGGTACACTGAAGCTTTCTTT
TRBV5-1	TRBJ1-2	.	TRBD1	CASSSAPGQGVNGYTF	TGCGCCAGCAGCTCTGCCCCGGGACAGGGGGTGAACGGCTACACCTTC
TRBV3-1/TRBV3-2	TRBJ2-2	.	TRBD1	CASSQDPLSWTGNTGELFF	TGTGCCAGCAGCCAAGATCCTTTATCTTGGACAGGGAATACCGGGGAGCTGTTTTTT
TRBV24-1	TRBJ1-1	few	.	CATSVGQYTEAFF	TGTGCCACCAGTGTCGGACAGTACACTGAAGCTTTCTTT
TRBV6-5	TRBJ1-5	.	.	CASSYGSNQPQHF	TGTGCCAGCAGTTACGGCAGCAATCAGCCCCAGCATTTT
TRBV5-5	TRBJ2-1	.	.	CASSAGIRSRDEQFF	TGTGCCAGCAGCGCTGGGATTAGAAGCAGGGATGAGCAGTTCTTC
TRBV18	TRBJ1-1	.	.	CASSPQQAENTEAFF	TGTGCCAGCTCACCACAACAGGCGGAGAACACTGAAGCTTTCTTT
TRBV2	TRBJ2-3	.	TRBD2	CASSWTSGGTDTQYF	TGTGCCAGCAGTTGGACTAGCGGGGGCACAGATACGCAGTATTTT
TRBV9	TRBJ1-1	.	.	CASSSRAGVKGEAFF	TGTGCCAGCAGCTCCCGGGCCGGGGTTAAAGGTGAAGCTTTCTTT
TRBV10-3	TRBJ1-2	.	.	CATYGGNYGYTF	TGTGCCACGTATGGGGGGAACTATGGCTACACCTTC
TRBV10-3	TRBJ2-1	.	TRBD2	CAISEYPPSSGGRYEQFF	TGTGCCATCAGTGAGTACCCCCCCTCTAGCGGGGGCCGGTATGAGCAGTTCTTC
TRBV23-1	TRBJ2-3	.	TRBD1	CASSQRDRVTDTQYF	TGCGCCAGCAGTCAACGGGACAGGGTCACAGATACGCAGTATTTT
TRBV6-5	TRBJ1-3	.	.	CASSTGYSSGNTIYF	TGTGCCAGCAGTACGGGTTATAGCTCTGGAAACACCATATATTTT
TRBV4-3	TRBJ1-4	.	.	CASSQDGTSGEKLFF	TGCGCCAGCAGCCAAGATGGGACATCGGGGGAAAAACTGTTTTTT
TRBV3-1/TRBV3-2	TRBJ1-4	.	.	CASSPSLARTTNEKLFF	TGTGCCAGCAGCCCAAGCTTGGCACGGACAACAAATGAAAAACTGTTTTTT
TRBV11-3	TRBJ2-1	.	TRBD2	CASSLGYLAGENEQFF	TGTGCCAGCAGCTTAGGCTACCTAGCGGGGGAGAATGAGCAGTTCTTC